This T cell receptor (beta chain) came from a study of T cell responses to AZD1222 COVID-19 vaccine. TCRdb's table, derived via immunoSEQ multiplex PCR, lists solely in-frame clones and lacks some. The data show about 120,000 clones, with about 86% seen just once and 3% held by the top ten. The V end lost 7 bases, the J end lost 4 bases, and 13 bases lay between the germline ends. This CDR3 has 13 residues. Germline CDR1 and CDR2: MNHEY and SVGAGI. Turning to this clone: Its antigen is still unknown.

Study-wide results and caveats: Elevations in Spike-specific TCR breadth and depth followed administration of two AZD1222 doses.

The V call is TRBV6-5, the J call TRBJ1-2; D uncertain. Specimen: peripheral blood, collected 28 days after the second AZD1222 dose. The clonotype was recovered from an adult who received the AZD1222 COVID-19 vaccine. The CDR3 loop reads CASTKGLPYGYTF. CDR3 DNA sequence: TGTGCCAGCACCAAGGGCCTACCCTATGGCTACACCTTC.